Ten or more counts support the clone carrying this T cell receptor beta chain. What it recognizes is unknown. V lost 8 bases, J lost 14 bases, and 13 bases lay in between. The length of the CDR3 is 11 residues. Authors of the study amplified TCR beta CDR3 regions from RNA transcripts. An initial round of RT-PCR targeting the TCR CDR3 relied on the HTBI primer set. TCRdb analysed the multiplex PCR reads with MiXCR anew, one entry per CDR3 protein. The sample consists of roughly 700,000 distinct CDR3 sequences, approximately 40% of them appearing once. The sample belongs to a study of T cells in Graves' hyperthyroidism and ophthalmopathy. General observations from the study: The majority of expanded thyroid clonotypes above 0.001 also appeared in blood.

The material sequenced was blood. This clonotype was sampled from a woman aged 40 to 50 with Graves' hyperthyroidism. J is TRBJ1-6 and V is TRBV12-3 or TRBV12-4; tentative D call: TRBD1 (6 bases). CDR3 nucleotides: TGTGCCAGCGCCATCACAGGGTCCCTCCACTTT. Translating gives CASAITGSLHF.